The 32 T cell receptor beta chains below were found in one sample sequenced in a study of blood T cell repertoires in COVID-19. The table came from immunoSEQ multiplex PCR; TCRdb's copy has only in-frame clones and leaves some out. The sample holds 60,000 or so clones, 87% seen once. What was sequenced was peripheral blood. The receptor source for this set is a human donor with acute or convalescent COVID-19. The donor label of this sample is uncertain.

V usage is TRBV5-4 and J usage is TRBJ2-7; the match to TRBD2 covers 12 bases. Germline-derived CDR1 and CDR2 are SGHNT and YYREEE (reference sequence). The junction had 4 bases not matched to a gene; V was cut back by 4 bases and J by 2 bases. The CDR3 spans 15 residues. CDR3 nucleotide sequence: TGTGCCAGCAGCGGCGGACTAGCGGGAACCTACGAGCAGTACTTC. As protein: CASSGGLAGTYEQYF.

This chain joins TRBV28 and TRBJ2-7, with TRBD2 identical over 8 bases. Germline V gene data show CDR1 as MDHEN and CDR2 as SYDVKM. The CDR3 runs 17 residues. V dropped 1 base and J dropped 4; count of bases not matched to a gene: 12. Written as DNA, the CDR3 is TGTGCCAGCAGTTTATTCCGCGGTCTAGCGGGCCATTACGAGCAGTACTTC. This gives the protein CASSLFRGLAGHYEQYF.

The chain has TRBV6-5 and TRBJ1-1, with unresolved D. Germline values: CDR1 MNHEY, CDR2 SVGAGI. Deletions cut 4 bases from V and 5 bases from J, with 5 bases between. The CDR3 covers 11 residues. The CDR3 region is CASSFVTEAFF. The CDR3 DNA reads TGTGCCAGCAGTTTTGTAACTGAAGCTTTCTTT.

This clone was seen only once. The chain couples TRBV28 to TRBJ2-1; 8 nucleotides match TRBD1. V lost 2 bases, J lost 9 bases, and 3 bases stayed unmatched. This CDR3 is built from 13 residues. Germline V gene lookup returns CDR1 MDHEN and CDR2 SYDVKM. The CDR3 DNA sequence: TGTGCCAGCAGTTTAGGACAGGGAAGTGAGCAGTTCTTC. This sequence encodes CASSLGQGSEQFF.

The CDR3 DNA reads as TGTGCCAGCAGCCGCTTTATGAGCGCGAGCGGGAGCGGGAAGTACCGGCAGTACTTC. It translates to CASSRFMSASGSGKYRQYF. The chain links TRBV11-3 to TRBJ2-7; 8 bases map to TRBD2. Germline V gene lookup returns CDR1 SGHNT and CDR2 YENEEA. J gave up 9 bases and V 5 bases, and 27 bases lay outside the gene matches. The CDR3 has 19 amino acids.

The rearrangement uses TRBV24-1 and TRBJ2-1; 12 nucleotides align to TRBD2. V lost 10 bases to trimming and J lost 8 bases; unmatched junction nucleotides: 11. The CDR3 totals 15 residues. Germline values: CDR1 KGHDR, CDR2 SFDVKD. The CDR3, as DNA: TGTGCCACAACCGGGACTAGCGGGTCCGGGGATGAGCAGTTCTTC. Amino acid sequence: CATTGTSGSGDEQFF.

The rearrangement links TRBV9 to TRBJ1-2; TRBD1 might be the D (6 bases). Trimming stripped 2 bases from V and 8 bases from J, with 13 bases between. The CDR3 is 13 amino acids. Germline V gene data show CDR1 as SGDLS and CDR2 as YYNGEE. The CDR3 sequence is CASSVDRPDGYTF. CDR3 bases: TGTGCCAGCAGCGTGGACAGACCCGACGGCTACACCTTC.

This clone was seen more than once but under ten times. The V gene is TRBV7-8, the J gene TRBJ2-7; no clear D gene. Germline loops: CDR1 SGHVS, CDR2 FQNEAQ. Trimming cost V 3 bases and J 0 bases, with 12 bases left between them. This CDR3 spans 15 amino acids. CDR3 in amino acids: CASSFLAGYSYEQYF. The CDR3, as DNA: TGTGCCAGCAGCTTTTTAGCCGGATACTCCTACGAGCAGTACTTC.

The CDR3 is CASSQEPSGAQETQYF. The CDR3, as DNA: TGCGCCAGCAGCCAAGAACCTAGCGGGGCACAAGAGACCCAGTACTTC. This rearrangement joins TRBV4-1 to TRBJ2-5, with 9 bases aligning to TRBD2. This CDR3 has 16 amino acids. The germline gives CDR1 MGHRA, CDR2 YSYEKL. J gave up 2 bases and V 0 bases, and 4 bases lay outside the gene matches.

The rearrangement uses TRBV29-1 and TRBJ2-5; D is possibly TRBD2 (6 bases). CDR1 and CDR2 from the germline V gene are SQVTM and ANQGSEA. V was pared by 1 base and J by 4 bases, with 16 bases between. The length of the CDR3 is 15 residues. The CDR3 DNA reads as TGCAGCGTTGAAGGACACACCGGGGGTCCAGAGACCCAGTACTTC. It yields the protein CSVEGHTGGPETQYF.

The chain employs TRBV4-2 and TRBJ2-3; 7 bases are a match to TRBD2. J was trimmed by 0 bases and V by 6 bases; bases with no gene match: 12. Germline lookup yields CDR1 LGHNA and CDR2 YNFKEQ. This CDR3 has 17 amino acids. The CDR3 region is CASRLDGRGISTDTQYF. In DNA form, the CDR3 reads TGTGCCAGCAGGCTAGACGGGCGGGGGATTAGCACAGATACGCAGTATTTT.

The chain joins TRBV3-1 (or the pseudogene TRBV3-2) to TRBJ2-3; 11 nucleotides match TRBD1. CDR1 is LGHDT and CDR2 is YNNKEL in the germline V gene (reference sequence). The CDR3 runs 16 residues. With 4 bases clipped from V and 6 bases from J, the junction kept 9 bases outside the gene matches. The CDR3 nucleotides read TGTGCCAGCAGCCGTGGGACAGGGGGAAGGTCGGATACGCAGTATTTT. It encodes CASSRGTGGRSDTQYF.

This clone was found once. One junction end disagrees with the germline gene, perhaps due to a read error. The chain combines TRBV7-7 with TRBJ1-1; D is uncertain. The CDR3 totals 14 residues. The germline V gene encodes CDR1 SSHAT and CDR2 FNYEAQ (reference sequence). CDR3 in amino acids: CASSLLGRDTEAFF. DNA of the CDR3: TGTGCTAGCAGCTTACTTGGGAGGGACACTGAAGCTTTCTTT.

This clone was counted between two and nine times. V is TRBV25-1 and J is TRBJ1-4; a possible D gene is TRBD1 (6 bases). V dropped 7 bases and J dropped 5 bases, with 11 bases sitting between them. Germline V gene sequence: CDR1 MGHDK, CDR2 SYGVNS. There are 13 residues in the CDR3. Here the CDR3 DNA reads TGTGCCAGCAACAGGGCCCTCAATGAAAAACTGTTTTTT. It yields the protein CASNRALNEKLFF. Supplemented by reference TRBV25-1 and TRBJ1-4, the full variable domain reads EADIYQTPRYLVIGTGKKITLECSQTMGHDKMYWYQQDPGMELHLIHYSYGVNSTEKGDLSSESTVSRIRTEHFPLTLESARPSHTSQYLCASNRALNEKLFFGSGTQLSVL.

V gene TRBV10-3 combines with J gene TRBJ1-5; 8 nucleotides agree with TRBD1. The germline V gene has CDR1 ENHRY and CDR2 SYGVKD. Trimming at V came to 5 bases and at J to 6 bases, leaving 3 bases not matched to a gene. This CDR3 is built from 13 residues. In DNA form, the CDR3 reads TGTGCCATCAGTCGACAGGGGACTCAGCCCCAGCATTTT. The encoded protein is CAISRQGTQPQHF.

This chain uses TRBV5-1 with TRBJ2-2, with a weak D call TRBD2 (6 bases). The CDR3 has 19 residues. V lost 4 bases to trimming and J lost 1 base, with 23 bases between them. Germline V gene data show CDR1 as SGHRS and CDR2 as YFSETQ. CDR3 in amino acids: CASSPTLGAGNLNTGELFF. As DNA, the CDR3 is TGCGCCAGCAGCCCAACTCTAGGAGCGGGTAACTTGAACACCGGGGAGCTGTTTTTT.

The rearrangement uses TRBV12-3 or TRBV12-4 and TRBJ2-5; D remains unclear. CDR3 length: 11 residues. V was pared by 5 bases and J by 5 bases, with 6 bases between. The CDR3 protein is CASSTRETQYF. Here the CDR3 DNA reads TGTGCCAGCAGTACCCGGGAGACCCAGTACTTC.

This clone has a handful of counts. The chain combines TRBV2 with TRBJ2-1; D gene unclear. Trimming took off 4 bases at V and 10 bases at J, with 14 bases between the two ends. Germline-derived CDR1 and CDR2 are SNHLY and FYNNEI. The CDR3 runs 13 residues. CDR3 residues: CASSGFISGEQFF. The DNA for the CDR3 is TGTGCCAGCAGTGGATTCATATCCGGGGAGCAGTTCTTC.

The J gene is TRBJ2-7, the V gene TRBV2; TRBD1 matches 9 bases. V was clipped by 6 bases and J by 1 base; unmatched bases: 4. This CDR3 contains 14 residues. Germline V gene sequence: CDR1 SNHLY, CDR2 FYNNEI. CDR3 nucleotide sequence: TGTGCCAGCAGCGAGGACAGGGGTTCCTACGAGCAGTACTTC. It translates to CASSEDRGSYEQYF. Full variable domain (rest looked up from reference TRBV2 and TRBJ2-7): EPEVTQTPSHQVTQMGQEVILRCVPISNHLYFYWYRQILGQKVEFLVSFYNNEISEKSEIFDDQFSVERPDGSNFTLKIRSTKLEDSAMYFCASSEDRGSYEQYFGPGTRLTVT.

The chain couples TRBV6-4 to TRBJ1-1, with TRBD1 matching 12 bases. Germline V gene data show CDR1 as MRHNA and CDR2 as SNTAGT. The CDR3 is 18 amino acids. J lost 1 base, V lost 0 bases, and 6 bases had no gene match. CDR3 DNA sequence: TGTGCCAGCAGTGACTCGCCGGGGACAGGGGGCTGGAACACTGAAGCTTTCTTT. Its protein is CASSDSPGTGGWNTEAFF.

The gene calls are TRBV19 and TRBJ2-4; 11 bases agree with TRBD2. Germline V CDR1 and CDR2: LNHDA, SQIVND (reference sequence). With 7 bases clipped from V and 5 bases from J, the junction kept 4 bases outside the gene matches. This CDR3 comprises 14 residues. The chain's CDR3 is CASTEGLAENIQYF. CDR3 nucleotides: TGTGCCAGTACCGAGGGACTAGCGGAAAACATTCAGTACTTC.

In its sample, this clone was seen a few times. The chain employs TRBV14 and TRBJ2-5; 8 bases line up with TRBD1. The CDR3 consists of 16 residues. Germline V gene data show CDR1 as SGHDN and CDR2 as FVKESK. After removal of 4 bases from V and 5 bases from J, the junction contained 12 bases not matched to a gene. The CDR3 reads CASSLPGHRGAETQYF. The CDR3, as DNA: TGTGCCAGCAGCCTCCCGGGACACAGGGGGGCGGAGACCCAGTACTTC.

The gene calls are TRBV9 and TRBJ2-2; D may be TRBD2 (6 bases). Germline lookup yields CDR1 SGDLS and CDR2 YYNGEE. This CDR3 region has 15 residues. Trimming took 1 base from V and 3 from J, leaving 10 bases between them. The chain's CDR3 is CASSVSRGDTGELFF. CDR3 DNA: TGTGCCAGCAGCGTATCGCGGGGTGACACCGGGGAGCTGTTTTTT.

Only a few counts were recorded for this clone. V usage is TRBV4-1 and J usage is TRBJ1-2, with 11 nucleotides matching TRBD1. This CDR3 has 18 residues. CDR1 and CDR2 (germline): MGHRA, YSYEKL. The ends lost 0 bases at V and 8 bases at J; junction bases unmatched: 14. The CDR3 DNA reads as TGCGCCAGCAGCCAAGACCCCGGGACAGGGGGAGCCAGCCAAGGCTACACCTTC. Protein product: CASSQDPGTGGASQGYTF.

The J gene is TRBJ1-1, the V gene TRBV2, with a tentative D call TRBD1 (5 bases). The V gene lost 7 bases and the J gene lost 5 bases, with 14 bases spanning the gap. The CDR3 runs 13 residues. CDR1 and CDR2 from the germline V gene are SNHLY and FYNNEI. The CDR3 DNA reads TGTGCCAGCACCTCGATCAGGGATACTGAAGCTTTCTTT. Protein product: CASTSIRDTEAFF.

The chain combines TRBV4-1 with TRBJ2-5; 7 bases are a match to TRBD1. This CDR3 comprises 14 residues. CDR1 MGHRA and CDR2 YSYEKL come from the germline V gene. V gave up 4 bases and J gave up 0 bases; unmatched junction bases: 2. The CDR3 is CASSLTGYQETQYF. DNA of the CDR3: TGCGCCAGCAGCCTGACAGGGTACCAAGAGACCCAGTACTTC.

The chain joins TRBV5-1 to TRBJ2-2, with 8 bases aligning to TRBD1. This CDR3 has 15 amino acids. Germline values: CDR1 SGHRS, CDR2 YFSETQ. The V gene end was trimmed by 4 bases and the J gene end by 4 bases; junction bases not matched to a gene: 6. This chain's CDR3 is CASSPGQDRTGELFF. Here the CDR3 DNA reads TGCGCCAGCAGCCCGGGACAGGACCGCACCGGGGAGCTGTTTTTT.

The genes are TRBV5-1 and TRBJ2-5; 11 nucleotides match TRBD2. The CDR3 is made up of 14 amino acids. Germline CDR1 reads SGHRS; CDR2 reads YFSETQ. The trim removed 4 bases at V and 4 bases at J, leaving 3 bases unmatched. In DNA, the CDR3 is TGCGCCAGCAGCAACGGACTAGCGGGAGAGACCCAGTACTTC. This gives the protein CASSNGLAGETQYF.

CDR3 coding DNA: TGTGCCAGCAGCCGGGCTTATGACAGAGCCTATGGCTACACCTTC. This gives the protein CASSRAYDRAYGYTF. V is TRBV14 and J is TRBJ1-2; possible D gene TRBD1, 5 bases. CDR3 length: 15 amino acids. Germline values: CDR1 SGHDN, CDR2 FVKESK. V lost 4 bases and J 4 bases, leaving 16 bases between the germline ends. Together with reference TRBV14 and TRBJ1-2, the CDR3 gives the full variable domain: EAGVTQFPSHSVIEKGQTVTLRCDPISGHDNLYWYRRVMGKEIKFLLHFVKESKQDESGMPNNRFLAERTGGTYSTLKVQPAELEDSGVYFCASSRAYDRAYGYTFGSGTRLTVV.

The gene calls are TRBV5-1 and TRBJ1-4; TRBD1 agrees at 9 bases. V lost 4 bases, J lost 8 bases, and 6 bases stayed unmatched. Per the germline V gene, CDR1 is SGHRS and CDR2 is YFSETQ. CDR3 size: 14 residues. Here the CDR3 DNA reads TGCGCCAGCAGCGGGGGACAGGGCGGGGAAAAACTGTTTTTT. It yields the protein CASSGGQGGEKLFF.

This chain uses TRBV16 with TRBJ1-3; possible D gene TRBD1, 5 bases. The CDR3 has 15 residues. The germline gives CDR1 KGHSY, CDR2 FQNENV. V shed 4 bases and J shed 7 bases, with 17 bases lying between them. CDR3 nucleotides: TGTGCCAGCAGCCTGGACACCTCCCGCTGGAACACCATATATTTT. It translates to CASSLDTSRWNTIYF.

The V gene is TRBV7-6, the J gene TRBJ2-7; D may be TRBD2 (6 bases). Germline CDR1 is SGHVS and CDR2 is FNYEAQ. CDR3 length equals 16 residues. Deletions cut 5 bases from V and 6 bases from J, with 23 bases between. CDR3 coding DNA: TGTGCCAGCAGCCCCCTAGCGAGCCCGGACACTGGCGAGCAGTACGTC. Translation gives CASSPLASPDTGEQYV.